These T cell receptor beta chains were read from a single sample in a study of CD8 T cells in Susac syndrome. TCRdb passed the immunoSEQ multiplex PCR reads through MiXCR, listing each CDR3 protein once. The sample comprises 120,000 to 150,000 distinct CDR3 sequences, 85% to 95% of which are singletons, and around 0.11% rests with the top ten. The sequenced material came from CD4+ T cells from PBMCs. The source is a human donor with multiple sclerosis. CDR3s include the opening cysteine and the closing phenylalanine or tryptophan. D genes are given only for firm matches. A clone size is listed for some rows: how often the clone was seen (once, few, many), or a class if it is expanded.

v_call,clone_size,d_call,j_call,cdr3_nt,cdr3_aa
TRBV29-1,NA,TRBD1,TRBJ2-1,TGCAGCGTTGAAGTAGCGAAGGGGGCCTATGAGCAGTTCTTC,CSVEVAKGAYEQFF
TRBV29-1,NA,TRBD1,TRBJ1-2,TGCAGCGTTGAGGGGGCAGGGGGCAAGGGCTACACCTTC,CSVEGAGGKGYTF
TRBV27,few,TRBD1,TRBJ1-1,TGTGCCAGCAGTTGGGGACAGGGGAACACTGAAGCTTTCTTT,CASSWGQGNTEAFF
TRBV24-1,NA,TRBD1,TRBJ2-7,TGTGCCACCAGTGACATTCGGGACAGTGAATACGAGCAGTACTTC,CATSDIRDSEYEQYF
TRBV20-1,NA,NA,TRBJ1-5,TGCAGTGCTAGAGATGCGAAGGCTGGACGGGTACATCAGCCCCAGCATTTT,CSARDAKAGRVHQPQHF
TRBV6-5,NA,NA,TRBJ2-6,TGTGCCAGCAGTACTGGGGTTAGAACTGGGGCCAACGTCCTGACTTTC,CASSTGVRTGANVLTF
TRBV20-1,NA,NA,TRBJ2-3,TGCAGTGCACCCACCCTTACTAGCACAGATACGCAGTATTTT,CSAPTLTSTDTQYF
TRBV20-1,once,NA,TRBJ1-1,TGCAGTGCTAGAGCCCGACTAGTGGAAGCTTTCTTT,CSARARLVEAFF
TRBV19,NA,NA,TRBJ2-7,TGTGCCAGTAGTATCGGACAGAGCACCTACGAGCAGTACTTC,CASSIGQSTYEQYF
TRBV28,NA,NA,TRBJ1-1,TGTGCCAGCAGCTTATTGGACAACACTGAAGCTTTCTTT,CASSLLDNTEAFF
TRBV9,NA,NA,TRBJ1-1,TGTGCCAGCAGCCGTCAAGCGGGCGGGGTGAACACTGAAGCTTTCTTT,CASSRQAGGVNTEAFF
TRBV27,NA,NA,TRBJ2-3,TGTGCCAGCAGTTTCTCGCGGCTACGCACAGATACGCAGTATTTT,CASSFSRLRTDTQYF
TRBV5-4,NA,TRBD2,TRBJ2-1,TGTGCCAGCAGCCGCAGCGGGACCCTATACAATGAGCAGTTCTTC,CASSRSGTLYNEQFF
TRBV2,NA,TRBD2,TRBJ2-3,TGTGCCAGCAGTGTTGACGGGAGGTTTACTAGCACAGATACGCAGTATTTT,CASSVDGRFTSTDTQYF
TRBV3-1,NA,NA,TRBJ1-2,TGTGCCAGCAGCCAAGGACTGACAGCTGGGGCATGGGGCTACACCTTC,CASSQGLTAGAWGYTF
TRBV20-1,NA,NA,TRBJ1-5,TGCAGTGCTAGAGGCAGAAATAGCAATCAGCCCCAGCATTTT,CSARGRNSNQPQHF
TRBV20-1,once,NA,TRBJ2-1,TGCAGCGTATCAAGGGGTCAAACCTACAATGAGCAGTTCTTC,CSVSRGQTYNEQFF
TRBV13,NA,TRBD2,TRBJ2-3,TGTGCCAGCAGACAAGGGACTAGCGGGTACACAGATACGCAGTATTTT,CASRQGTSGYTDTQYF
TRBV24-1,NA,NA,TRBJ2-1,TGTGCCACCAGTGGAGGGTATGAGCAGTTCTTC,CATSGGYEQFF
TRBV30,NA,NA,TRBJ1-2,TGTGCCTGTGGTCCTAACTATGGCTACACCTTC,CACGPNYGYTF
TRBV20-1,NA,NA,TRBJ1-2,TGCAGTGCTAGAGATGCCGTGGGGCTCTATGGCTACACCTTC,CSARDAVGLYGYTF
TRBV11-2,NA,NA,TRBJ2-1,TGTGCCAGCAAGAGCAGCAGTCAGTTCTTC,CASKSSSQFF